This T cell receptor (beta chain) stems from a study of human T cells and chemical hapten exposure. The overall study: DPC at 2% was the sensitizing agent, placed on around 2 cm by around 2 cm of upper inner arm skin. Regarding the study as a whole: The study found expanded TCRs formed significantly more large CDR3 similarity clusters than controls. Unchanged with DPC sensitization were TCRs above 1 in 1000 frequency.

TCRdb redid the calling of the RACE reads with MiXCR, one entry per CDR3 protein. The table has 380,000 or so distinct CDR3 sequences, 5% to 6.5% seen once. To note about this clonotype: Its antigen is undetermined.

The time point here: pre-sensitization, week 0. The treatment is: therapeutic diphenylcyclopropenone sensitization with weekly scalp DPC. Germline CDR1 SGHNT, CDR2 YYREEE (reference sequence). V was trimmed by 2 bases and J by 6 bases, leaving 12 bases between them. CDR3 length: 14 residues. The rearrangement uses TRBV5-4 and TRBJ2-1; a possible D gene is TRBD2 (6 bases). The sequence came from a woman aged 18 to 35 with alopecia areata. Some clones in this sample may be carry-over from other donors' samples. This material consisted of whole blood, taken in connection with sensitization to the hapten diphenylcyclopropenone (DPC). CDR3 nucleotides: TGTGCCAGCAGCTTAGATCCCGGGGGCAATGAGCAGTTCTTC. Its protein product is CASSLDPGGNEQFF.